This T cell receptor beta chain was documented in a study of CD8 T cells in ankylosing spondylitis. Notes on the study in general: Blood of patients with ankylosing spondylitis appeared to be characterized by a TCR beta motif of fewer than 10 highly homologous variants. Enrichment of disease-linked clones was reportedly significant in matched ankylosing spondylitis synovial fluid.

This clonotype was observed a handful of times. The antigen remains unidentified. The TCR beta libraries were generated through quantitative 5'-RACE incorporating molecular barcodes. TCRdb used MiXCR to reprocess the 5' RACE reads, holding one entry per CDR3 protein. Counted here are around 540,000 distinct CDR3 sequences, about 12% occurring once; the ten biggest clones make up 6.8%. This TCR came from a male donor with ankylosing spondylitis. Sample: blood, either unsorted or a sorted T cell fraction (not recorded which).

CDR3 in DNA: TGCGCCAGCAGCCTTCAACGTCAGGGCAATCTGAACACTGAAGCTTTCTTT. This sequence encodes CASSLQRQGNLNTEAFF. J is TRBJ1-1 and V is TRBV5-1; weak D call: TRBD1 (5 bases). The CDR3 has 17 residues. V shed 4 bases and J shed 0 bases, with 19 bases lying between them. Per the germline V gene, CDR1 is SGHRS and CDR2 is YFSETQ.